This TCR beta chain was captured in a study of cytomegalovirus exposure and HLA in healthy donors. In the study overall: The roughly 110 validation repertoires used the same platform as the roughly 700 first-cohort repertoires (as reported by a later analysis). Broader study findings: Cytomegalovirus-associated status was assigned to 150 or so TCR beta chains.

The CDR3 extends over 14 amino acids. As concerns this clone: Its matching antigen is unknown.

The donors were in the 120-subject validation cohort, distinct from the 666-subject first cohort. TCRdb's table, derived via immunoSEQ multiplex PCR, lists solely in-frame clones and lacks some. The repertoire holds a few hundred thousand clones, with nearly 90% as singletons. The sample consisted of PBMCs. The clonotype originates from a man aged 25 to 40 in good health and CMV-seronegative. V and J are TRBV21-1 and TRBJ1-6; TRBD1 was called by the table and not checked on the DNA. TRBV21-1 represents a pseudogene. The CDR3 here is CASSKGDSNSPLHF. The CDR3 coding sequence is TGTGCCAGCAGCAAAGGGGACAGCAATTCACCCCTCCACTTT.